The sequence of this TCR beta chain was determined in a study of T cells in Graves' hyperthyroidism and ophthalmopathy. This clonotype came up many times. Its matching antigen is unknown. V trimming: 7 bases; J trimming: 5 bases; junction bases outside the gene matches: 5. The CDR3 loop spans 14 amino acids. Germline loops: CDR1 MNHEY, CDR2 SVGEGT. The TCR beta CDR3 regions underwent amplification using RNA transcripts as the source. RT-PCR in the first round (using the HTBI primer set) targeted the TCR CDR3. MiXCR, run by TCRdb on the multiplex PCR reads, gives a single entry per CDR3 protein. Found here are approximately 640,000 distinct CDR3 sequences, 17% of them singletons; the top ten hold about 16%. Study results and caveats: A median roughly six months before onset, the model predicted ophthalmopathy. Most thyroid clonotypes that were expanded above 0.001 also turned up in blood.

The clonotype comes from a man between 50 and 59 years old with Graves' hyperthyroidism. The chain joins TRBV6-2 or TRBV6-3 to TRBJ2-1, with 10 bases fitting TRBD2. Material for sequencing was blood. The DNA of the CDR3 is TGTGCCAGCACCTCGGGACTAGCGAACAATGAGCAGTTCTTC. Protein: CASTSGLANNEQFF.